A selection of T cell receptor beta chains follows, all from one sample in a study of OX40 agonist ivuxolimab in advanced cancers. Profiled with immunoSEQ multiplex PCR; TCRdb holds only in-frame clones, not every one. The table lists roughly 75,000 clones, 86% of them singletons, with 2.5% to 3% in the top ten. Sequenced material: CD4+ or CD8+ T cells sorted from blood, taken in a trial of the OX40 agonist ivuxolimab. These receptors originate from an adult with an advanced solid tumor such as melanoma, head and neck, liver or kidney cancer. Both conserved end residues are part of each CDR3. Fields, in order: V gene, J gene, clone size, D gene, CDR3 DNA, CDR3 protein. The D gene is left open where the match is weak. Not all rows give a size; the values are once, few, many and, for expanded clones, a class.

TRBV29-1	TRBJ1-1	NA	NA	TGCAGCGTTGAATTCGGACCATTCACTGAAGCTTTCTTT	CSVEFGPFTEAFF
TRBV10-1	TRBJ2-3	few	NA	TGCGCCAGCAGGAGAGGGGACGACACAGATACGCAGTATTTT	CASRRGDDTDTQYF
TRBV18	TRBJ1-2	few	TRBD1	TGTGCCAGCTCACCACCGTGGACAGGCGGTGGCTACACCTTC	CASSPPWTGGGYTF
TRBV7-2	TRBJ2-7	NA	TRBD1	TGTGCCAGCAGCTCGCCGGCGACAGGGGTCTACGAGCAGTACTTC	CASSSPATGVYEQYF
TRBV5-1	TRBJ2-2	NA	TRBD1	TGCGCCAGCAGCTTTGGACAGGGAGAACTGTTTTTT	CASSFGQGELFF
TRBV7-6	TRBJ2-7	NA	NA	TGTGCCAGCAGCTTACAAATTTCCTACGAGCAGTACTTC	CASSLQISYEQYF
TRBV15	TRBJ1-2	NA	NA	TGTGCCACCAGCAGACCTAGGCAAGATGGCTACACCTTC	CATSRPRQDGYTF
TRBV11-2	TRBJ2-3	NA	NA	TGTGCCAGCAGCTTAGACGCAGGGCCCACAGATACGCAGTATTTT	CASSLDAGPTDTQYF
TRBV11-1	TRBJ2-2	NA	NA	TGTGCCAGCAGCTTAGCAGACCCATTCAGGGAGCTGTTTTTT	CASSLADPFRELFF
TRBV28	TRBJ2-7	NA	TRBD2	TGTGCCAGCAGTCCGGGACTAGCGGGGGCCGGGTACGAGCAGTACTTC	CASSPGLAGAGYEQYF
TRBV10-3	TRBJ2-5	NA	NA	TGTGCCATCAGTGAGGCGCTGAGGGAGACCCAGTACTTC	CAISEALRETQYF
TRBV11-2	TRBJ1-1	once	NA	TGTGCCAGCAGCCCGAGTCGGGTGTTGGCTTTCTTT	CASSPSRVLAFF
TRBV5-1	TRBJ2-1	NA	TRBD2	TGCGCCAGCGGACCTCTAGCGGGGGCAAACAATGAGCAGTTCTTC	CASGPLAGANNEQFF
TRBV6-5	TRBJ2-7	few	TRBD2	TGTGCCAGCCGGGGACTAGCGGCCTACGAGCAGTACTTC	CASRGLAAYEQYF
TRBV20-1	TRBJ2-3	NA	NA	TGCAGTGCCAGGACAGATACGCAGTATTTT	CSARTDTQYF
TRBV18	TRBJ2-1	NA	NA	TGTGCCAGCTCTCTACAGGGTGCGGGCAATGAGCAGTTCTTC	CASSLQGAGNEQFF
TRBV28	TRBJ1-5	few	NA	TGTGCCAGCAGTGTCCCATACAGGGAAGGCGGCAATCAGCCCCAGCATTTT	CASSVPYREGGNQPQHF
TRBV27	TRBJ2-3	NA	TRBD2	TGTGCCAGCAGTTTAGTCGGGGGGTGGACAGATACGCAGTATTTT	CASSLVGGWTDTQYF
TRBV7-9	TRBJ1-1	NA	TRBD1	TGTGCCAGCAGCTTCGACAGGGGCACTGAAGCTTTCTTT	CASSFDRGTEAFF
TRBV2	TRBJ1-4	NA	NA	TGTGCCAGTGCCAATGAAAAACTGTTTTTT	CASANEKLFF
TRBV2	TRBJ2-7	NA	TRBD1	TGTGCCAGCAGCGTAGACAGGGCCTACGAGCAGTACTTC	CASSVDRAYEQYF
TRBV6-6	TRBJ2-7	NA	NA	TGTGCCAGCAGTTACCACAGAGCCGAGCAGTACTTC	CASSYHRAEQYF
TRBV5-1	TRBJ2-1	NA	TRBD1	TGCGCCAGCAGCTTGGGTCTAGGACAGGGTTACAATGAGCAGTTCTTC	CASSLGLGQGYNEQFF
TRBV7-2	TRBJ2-1	once	NA	TGTGCCAGCAGCTTGACAGACTACAATGAGCAGTTCTTC	CASSLTDYNEQFF
TRBV7-9	TRBJ2-3	few	NA	TGTGCCAGCAGCTTAGGGGCTAGCACATCCACAGATACGCAGTATTTT	CASSLGASTSTDTQYF
TRBV11-2	TRBJ2-3	NA	NA	TGTGCCAGCACCGTTGGCACAGATACGCAGTATTTT	CASTVGTDTQYF
TRBV4-1	TRBJ2-3	NA	NA	TGCGCCAGCAGCAAGAGTGGGACCCTCACCTCAGATACACAGTATTTT	CASSKSGTLTSDTQYF
TRBV9	TRBJ2-5	NA	NA	TGTGCCAGCAGCGCGCGGGACAGAAGCCAAGAGACCCAGTACTTC	CASSARDRSQETQYF
TRBV28	TRBJ1-5	NA	NA	TGTGCCAGCAGTTTATCCGTGGGACCCTATAGCAATCAGCCCCAGCATTTT	CASSLSVGPYSNQPQHF
TRBV6-1	TRBJ2-7	NA	NA	TGTGCCAGCATCCGGGACGATGGAGGGTACGAGCAGTACTTC	CASIRDDGGYEQYF
TRBV5-1	TRBJ2-6	NA	TRBD1	TGCGCCAGCAGCTTGACAGGGGGCGGTGGGGCCAACGTCCTGACTTTC	CASSLTGGGGANVLTF
TRBV7-9	TRBJ2-1	once	TRBD1	TGTGCCAGCAACCCTCTGGACAGGTACAATGAGCAGTTCTTC	CASNPLDRYNEQFF
TRBV14	TRBJ2-3	NA	TRBD2	TGTGCCAGCAGCCAAGTGTATAGCCCTAGCGGGGGGGATACGCAGTATTTT	CASSQVYSPSGGDTQYF
TRBV28	TRBJ1-2	NA	NA	TGTGCCAGCAGTCGACAGGCTAACTATGGCTACACCTTC	CASSRQANYGYTF
TRBV6-5	TRBJ2-5	NA	NA	TGTGCCAGCAGTCCGGGGCACAGGGAGACCCAGTACTTC	CASSPGHRETQYF
TRBV6-5	TRBJ1-2	NA	NA	TGTGCCAGCAGTTACTCGGGGGAGCGGGGCTACACCTTC	CASSYSGERGYTF
TRBV6-1	TRBJ1-5	NA	NA	TGTGCCAGCAGCCTAGCTGGGAGGAGCAATCAGCCCCAGCATTTT	CASSLAGRSNQPQHF
TRBV4-2	TRBJ2-1	NA	TRBD1	TGTGCCAGCAGCCAAGAGCGGACAGGGGGGTCCCGTACACCTACCTACAATGAGCAGTTCTTC	CASSQERTGGSRTPTYNEQFF
TRBV15	TRBJ2-3	NA	TRBD2	TGTGCCACCAGCGCCCCGTGGGGCGGGGGGGCAAATACGCAGTATTTT	CATSAPWGGGANTQYF
TRBV5-1	TRBJ1-4	NA	NA	TGCGCCAGCAGCTTGGGTCCGGCGACAAAACTGTTTTTT	CASSLGPATKLFF
TRBV10-3	TRBJ1-3	NA	TRBD1	TGTGCCATCGAGGGACAGGGGGCTGGAAACACCATATATTTT	CAIEGQGAGNTIYF
TRBV19	TRBJ1-2	NA	NA	TGTGCCAGTAGTTTGAATAAAGGACACATGGGCTATGGCTACACCTTC	CASSLNKGHMGYGYTF
TRBV11-2	TRBJ2-5	NA	TRBD1	TGTGCCAGCAGCTTAGAAATACAGGGGTATGAGACCCAGTACTTC	CASSLEIQGYETQYF
TRBV4-3	TRBJ1-2	NA	TRBD1	TGCGCCAGCAGCCAAGGTGGGACAGGGGGCTTCTATGGCTACACCTTC	CASSQGGTGGFYGYTF
TRBV11-2	TRBJ1-1	NA	NA	TGTGCCAGCAGCTTAGATCCGGACATGAACACTGAAGCTTTCTTT	CASSLDPDMNTEAFF